A selection of T cell receptor beta chains follows, all from one sample in a study of blood T cell repertoires in COVID-19. Profiling relied on immunoSEQ multiplex PCR, and the TCRdb table lists in-frame clones only, not all of them. The sample consists of approximately 300,000 clones, 85% of them appearing once. The sequencing sample was made of peripheral blood. These TCRs come from a woman aged 50 to 65 with active or convalescent COVID-19. Each CDR3 is given with its conserved first and last residue. Fields, in order: J gene, V gene, CDR3 length, CDR3 protein.

TRBJ1-5 | TRBV3-1/TRBV3-2 | 17 | CASSQWRGQGSNQPQHF
TRBJ2-7 | TRBV5-1 | 15 | CASSFGTSGIYEQYF
TRBJ2-7 | TRBV3-1/TRBV3-2 | 14 | CASSQETRANEQYF
TRBJ2-1 | TRBV30 | 15 | CAWDEIAGMADEQFF
TRBJ2-7 | TRBV18 | 14 | CASSEPGTPYEQYF
TRBJ2-1 | TRBV12-3/TRBV12-4 | 11 | CASKDWGPEFF
TRBJ1-6 | TRBV3-1/TRBV3-2 | 13 | CAISVGASSPLHF
TRBJ1-5 | TRBV6-1 | 15 | CASSEATSGRQPQHF
TRBJ2-3 | TRBV7-7 | 14 | CASSLGGPTDTQYF
TRBJ1-1 | TRBV7-9 | 16 | CASSLVGFRVNTEAFF
TRBJ1-1 | TRBV7-9 | 13 | CASSSFMNTEAFF
TRBJ1-1 | TRBV24-1 | 15 | CATSDRRQGNTEAFF
TRBJ2-1 | TRBV7-3 | 19 | CASSLGFETSGNGLNEQFF
TRBJ1-3 | TRBV6-5 | 15 | CASSRQGADGNTIYF
TRBJ2-7 | TRBV30 | 14 | CAWSSSGITNEQYF
TRBJ2-1 | TRBV12-3/TRBV12-4 | 13 | CASIPRGGDEQFF
TRBJ2-7 | TRBV5-1 | 14 | CASSLIGQAYEQYF
TRBJ2-5 | TRBV5-1 | 12 | CASSSRGETQYF
TRBJ2-5 | TRBV10-1 | 16 | CASSEGLAGGQETQYF
TRBJ1-2 | TRBV30 | 13 | CARALRGNYGYTF
TRBJ1-1 | TRBV7-2 | 14 | CASSLYGVSTEAFF
TRBJ1-6 | TRBV5-6 | 17 | CASSGPPGSSYNSPLHF
TRBJ2-7 | TRBV18 | 15 | CASSPTGGTSYEQYF
TRBJ2-1 | TRBV19 | 15 | CASSISAGGYNEQFF
TRBJ1-5 | TRBV2 | 15 | CASTLEGGRNQPQHF
TRBJ2-7 | TRBV6-5 | 15 | CASNPLGGRSYEQYF
TRBJ2-7 | TRBV4-1 | 15 | CASSQLAGATYEQYF
TRBJ1-2 | TRBV2 | 15 | CASSVVREANYGYTF
TRBJ2-2 | TRBV6-4 | 15 | CASSRQGRNTGELFF
TRBJ1-1 | TRBV18 | 15 | CASSPPHRANTEAFF
TRBJ2-5 | TRBV15 | 14 | CATSRDTGEETQYF
TRBJ1-3 | TRBV19 | 15 | CASSMGQGLGNTIYF
TRBJ1-2 | TRBV10-3 | 13 | CATETGGHYGYTF
TRBJ2-1 | TRBV7-2 | 17 | CASSLAVVAGGYNEQFF
TRBJ2-2 | TRBV5-1 | 15 | CASSFGTQNTGELFF
TRBJ2-7 | TRBV3-1/TRBV3-2 | 20 | CASSQEPLAGTAFTSYEQYF
TRBJ2-7 | TRBV28 | 15 | CASSLQAGEGYDEYF
TRBJ2-7 | TRBV5-1 | 14 | CASSDGTNSYEQYF
TRBJ2-2 | TRBV2 | 15 | CASSPLASPTGELFF
TRBJ2-7 | TRBV7-6 | 15 | CASSPRTGGYGEQYF
TRBJ1-6 | TRBV19 | 16 | CASSIGQSSYNSPLHF
TRBJ2-7 | TRBV5-1 | 16 | CASSLVSSGSSYEQYF
TRBJ2-7 | TRBV5-1 | 14 | CASSGTTGNREQYF
TRBJ2-3 | TRBV24-1 | 16 | CATSEAGQGGSDTQYF
TRBJ1-4 | TRBV29-1 | 15 | CSVVPTDATNEKLFF
TRBJ2-5 | TRBV6-4 | 14 | CASSPSQKGGTQYF
TRBJ1-5 | TRBV28 | 16 | CASSLSLSNSNQPQHF
TRBJ1-5 | TRBV28 | 14 | CASSTSTLNQPQHF
TRBJ1-5 | TRBV6-5 | 14 | CASSLTGGNQPQHF
TRBJ2-1 | TRBV27 | 15 | CASSLRTSGYNEQFF
TRBJ2-5 | TRBV5-1 | 13 | CASSWEIRETQYF
TRBJ2-2 | TRBV11-2 | 15 | CASSSGQGKSGELFF
TRBJ2-7 | TRBV10-3 | 14 | CAISGEAGAYEQYF
TRBJ2-3 | TRBV9 | 16 | CASSPIGAGVADTQYF